The 17 T cell receptor beta chains presented below share a single source sample, sequenced in a study of cytomegalovirus exposure and HLA in healthy donors. Vbeta (60) and Jbeta (13) primers were used in the PCR. Repertoires were generated with immunoSEQ multiplex PCR, while TCRdb's copy carries only in-frame clones and drops some. Of roughly 120,000 clones listed, more than 80% are singletons. Sequenced input: PBMCs. These receptors came from a man aged 25-40 years in good health and CMV-seronegative.

The V and J genes are TRBV19 and TRBJ2-1, with 10 bases identical to TRBD2. The CDR3 has 16 residues. V was pared by 2 bases and J by 0 bases, with 1 base of the junction left unmatched. CDR1 and CDR2 (germline): LNHDA, SQIVND (reference sequence). The CDR3 region is CASSILAGGSYNEQFF. The CDR3 DNA sequence: TGTGCCAGTAGTATATTAGCGGGAGGCTCCTACAATGAGCAGTTCTTC.

The J gene is TRBJ2-3, the V gene TRBV6-5, with 10 bases matching TRBD1. The CDR3 is 15 amino acids. V dropped 5 bases and J dropped 6; count of bases not matched to a gene: 8. Germline CDR1 is MNHEY and CDR2 is SVGAGI. In DNA form, the CDR3 reads TGTGCCAGCAGTAATGGACAGGGGGTTCTGGATACGCAGTATTTT. It codes for CASSNGQGVLDTQYF.

The chain joins TRBV15 to TRBJ2-7; 8 nucleotides match TRBD1. The CDR3 is 15 residues long. Germline V gene data show CDR1 as LNHNV and CDR2 as YYDKDF (reference sequence). V lost 4 bases, J lost 0 bases, and 5 bases stayed unmatched. This CDR3 is CATSTRQGSSYEQYF. The CDR3 region has the DNA TGTGCCACCAGCACCCGACAGGGGAGCTCCTACGAGCAGTACTTC.

This clone is a singleton in its sample. The genes are TRBV2 and TRBJ2-3, with a tentative D call TRBD1 (5 bases). The length of the CDR3 is 14 residues. The V gene's germline CDR1 is SNHLY and CDR2 FYNNEI. Trimming took off 1 base at V and 4 bases at J, with 9 bases between the two ends. CDR3 protein: CASSEVGAADTQYF. CDR3 bases: TGTGCCAGCAGTGAAGTAGGGGCCGCAGATACGCAGTATTTT.

This clone was counted between two and nine times. The genes are TRBV7-2 and TRBJ2-5; 7 bases align to TRBD2. With 3 bases clipped from V and 3 bases from J, the junction kept 1 base outside the gene matches. Germline CDR1 SGHTA, CDR2 FQGNSA. This CDR3 has 13 residues. CDR3 protein: CASSFAGEETQYF. CDR3 coding DNA: TGTGCCAGCAGCTTCGCGGGAGAAGAGACCCAGTACTTC.

The chain links TRBV18 to TRBJ2-7; 7 nucleotides agree with TRBD1. J gave up 6 bases and V 4 bases, and 3 bases lay outside the gene matches. The CDR3 is made up of 12 amino acids. Per the germline V gene, CDR1 is KGHSH and CDR2 is LQKENI. The CDR3 here is CASSRDRAEQYF. CDR3 DNA: TGTGCCAGCTCACGAGACAGGGCCGAGCAGTACTTC.

In its sample, this clone was seen once. The chain has TRBV5-1 and TRBJ2-7; 8 positions agree with TRBD2. Germline V CDR1 and CDR2: SGHRS, YFSETQ. J lost 2 bases, V lost 3 bases, and 4 bases had no gene match. The CDR3 contains 14 residues. CDR3 coding DNA: TGCGCCAGCAGCTCAAGGCGGGGGGCCTACGAGCAGTACTTC. This sequence encodes CASSSRRGAYEQYF.

V gene TRBV5-4 combines with J gene TRBJ1-2; TRBD1 might be the D (6 bases). Germline assignment: CDR1 SGHNT and CDR2 YYREEE (reference sequence). The CDR3 has 15 residues. Trimming pared 0 bases from V and 7 bases from J, leaving 16 bases between. In DNA form, the CDR3 reads TGTGCCAGCAGCTTGGAGCTAGGGGGTCCCTGTGGCTACACCTTC. It codes for CASSLELGGPCGYTF. Supplemented by reference TRBV5-4 and TRBJ1-2, the full variable domain reads ETGVTQSPTHLIKTRGQQVTLRCSSQSGHNTVSWYQQALGQGPQFIFQYYREEENGRGNFPPRFSGLQFPNYSSELNVNALELDDSALYLCASSLELGGPCGYTFGSGTRLTVV.

This clone has just a few counts. The chain carries TRBV10-1 and TRBJ2-3, with no clear D. The germline V gene has CDR1 WNHNN and CDR2 SYGVQD (reference sequence). CDR3 size: 14 residues. V lost 2 bases and J 2 bases, leaving 8 bases between the germline ends. DNA of the CDR3: TGCGCCAGCAGTGAGAGTCACAACACAGATACGCAGTATTTT. Amino acids: CASSESHNTDTQYF.

This clone was counted only a few times. V and J are TRBV29-1 and TRBJ2-7, with TRBD2 as a possible D gene (5 bases). The germline V and J ends were trimmed by 2 bases and 5 bases, with 22 bases remaining between them. Germline CDR1 is SQVTM and CDR2 is ANQGSEA. This CDR3 has 16 amino acids. DNA for the CDR3: TGCAGCGTTGAATGCCGGCGGGTCCCTTCCGCCCACGAGCAGTACTTC. Translation gives CSVECRRVPSAHEQYF.

V is TRBV4-3 and J is TRBJ2-1; perhaps TRBD2 as D (6 bases). CDR3 length equals 17 residues. Trimming took off 4 bases at V and 4 bases at J, with 20 bases between the two ends. The germline V gene encodes CDR1 LGHNA and CDR2 YSLEER. The CDR3 DNA reads as TGCGCCAGCAGCCTCTTCCCGGAGGGATCCTCTTACAATGAGCAGTTCTTC. Amino acid sequence: CASSLFPEGSSYNEQFF.

This clone appeared once. The chain is built from TRBV2 and TRBJ2-1; D is unresolved. The CDR3 is 11 residues long. Germline V gene sequence: CDR1 SNHLY, CDR2 FYNNEI. The V end lost 7 bases, the J end lost 9 bases, and 10 bases lay between the germline ends. The CDR3 DNA reads as TGTGCCAGCATCTTCTCCGGTGAGCAGTTCTTC. This gives the protein CASIFSGEQFF.

This clone appeared a single time. This chain links TRBV28 with TRBJ1-4; 7 bases align to TRBD1. This CDR3 comprises 15 residues. The germline V gene has CDR1 MDHEN and CDR2 SYDVKM. J lost 7 bases, V lost 1 base, and 6 bases had no gene match. In nucleotides, the CDR3 is TGTGCCAGCAGTTTATCGGCAGGGGGGTCTGAAAAACTGTTTTTT. Translated, it gives CASSLSAGGSEKLFF.

CDR3 sequence (DNA): TGTGCCAGCAGCTTAGTACCAGGGAGGTTTTTTAATGAAAAACTGTTTTTT. Protein sequence: CASSLVPGRFFNEKLFF. This chain uses TRBV7-2 with TRBJ1-4; TRBD1 is a possible D gene (5 bases). Germline-derived CDR1 and CDR2 are SGHTA and FQGNSA. V was cut by 1 base and J by 4 bases, with 16 bases left in between. CDR3 length: 17 residues. Variable domain in full (rest from reference TRBV7-2 and TRBJ1-4): GAGVSQSPSNKVTEKGKDVELRCDPISGHTALYWYRQSLGQGLEFLIYFQGNSAPDKSGLPSDRFSAERTGGSVSTLTIQRTQQEDSAVYLCASSLVPGRFFNEKLFFGSGTQLSVL.

V and J are TRBV14 and TRBJ2-7; TRBD1 is a possible D gene (6 bases). Germline V gene sequence: CDR1 SGHDN, CDR2 FVKESK. The CDR3 has 16 residues. Trimming left V 0 bases short and J 3 bases short, with 15 bases between. CDR3 nucleotide sequence: TGTGCCAGCAGCCAAGATCGGATACAGGGTTACTACGAGCAGTACTTC. This codes for CASSQDRIQGYYEQYF.

The chain links TRBV30 to TRBJ1-3; perhaps TRBD1 as D (5 bases). Germline CDR1 GTSNPN, CDR2 SVGIG (reference sequence). V was trimmed by 1 base and J by 4 bases, leaving 11 bases between them. The CDR3 sequence is 14 residues long. The CDR3 nucleotides read TGTGCCTGGAGTGGTACAGGTATCGGAAACACCATATATTTT. Translation gives CAWSGTGIGNTIYF.

The chain uses TRBV27 and TRBJ2-1; 7 nucleotides agree with TRBD2. Trimming removed 6 bases from V and 9 bases from J; junction bases left unmatched: 8. CDR3 length equals 13 residues. CDR1 is MNHEY, CDR2 SMNVEV, per germline (reference sequence). CDR3 in amino acids: CASSRGLEGEQFF. The CDR3 DNA is TGTGCCAGCAGCCGAGGACTAGAAGGTGAGCAGTTCTTC.